The 19 T cell receptor beta chains below were found in one sample sequenced in a study of T-cell reconstitution after alpha-beta-depleted transplantation in children. Preparation of the TCRbeta library involved a method that used unique molecular identifiers. In TCRdb, the PCR reads were re-called with MiXCR into one record per CDR3 protein. This table has a few hundred thousand distinct CDR3 sequences, roughly 10% appearing once. The source was PBMCs from the stem cell graft donor, collected from the stem cell graft. These receptor sequences come from a human donor who donated a stem cell graft to a child with acute myeloid leukemia.

This clonotype was recorded a few times. The V and J genes are TRBV20-1 and TRBJ2-5; 12 positions match TRBD2. CDR3 length: 14 residues. Germline CDR1 reads DFQATT; CDR2 reads SNEGSKA (reference sequence). J was trimmed by 7 bases and V by 6 bases; bases with no gene match: 9. CDR3 sequence (DNA): TGCAGTGCCACCCTAGCGACTAGCGGGGGGACCCAGTACTTC. This codes for CSATLATSGGTQYF.

This clonotype was recorded at least ten times. The chain couples TRBV29-1 to TRBJ2-5; 10 bases line up with TRBD1. This CDR3 is 13 amino acids long. Germline V gene lookup returns CDR1 SQVTM and CDR2 ANQGSEA. Losses at the gene ends were 4 bases for V and 9 bases for J; bases not matched to a gene: 8. For the CDR3, the DNA is TGCAGCGTTGTTGCCGGACAGGGGGTGGCCCAGTACTTC. The encoded protein is CSVVAGQGVAQYF.

This clonotype was observed many times. The rearrangement uses TRBV6-1 and TRBJ1-5, with D uncertain. The CDR3 spans 11 residues. The V end lost 8 bases, the J end lost 5 bases, and 7 bases lay between the germline ends. Germline lookup yields CDR1 MNHNS and CDR2 SASEGT. CDR3 residues: CASGTYQPQHF. The CDR3 DNA is TGTGCCAGCGGCACTTATCAGCCCCAGCATTTT.

The table lists this clonotype with many counts. This chain connects TRBV29-1 to TRBJ2-3, with a possible D match to TRBD2 (5 bases). CDR3 length: 13 amino acids. With 2 bases removed from V and 2 bases from J, the gap between germline ends came to 8 bases. Germline V gene data show CDR1 as SQVTM and CDR2 as ANQGSEA. CDR3 in amino acids: CSVEPDSTDTQYF. The CDR3 region has the DNA TGCAGCGTTGAACCGGACTCCACAGATACGCAGTATTTT.

This clonotype has more than one count but fewer than ten. The chain carries TRBV10-3 and TRBJ2-1; 10 bases match TRBD2. The CDR3 sequence is 14 residues long. Looked up from germline, CDR1 is ENHRY and CDR2 is SYGVKD. V was pared by 6 bases and J by 3 bases, with 2 bases of the junction left unmatched. The CDR3 loop reads CAISLAGDYNEQFF. In nucleotides, the CDR3 is TGTGCCATCAGCCTAGCGGGGGACTACAATGAGCAGTTCTTC.

This clonotype was picked up a small number of times. V gene TRBV29-1 combines with J gene TRBJ2-3; D not certain. Germline values: CDR1 SQVTM, CDR2 ANQGSEA. The CDR3 has 15 residues. V dropped 5 bases and J dropped 7 bases, with 22 bases sitting between them. The CDR3 DNA reads TGCAGCGTTAACGCCCTAGATGGCGTTGAGAATACGCAGTATTTT. Translated, it gives CSVNALDGVENTQYF.

This clonotype was detected a few times. The V gene is TRBV12-3 or TRBV12-4, the J gene TRBJ2-5, with D perhaps TRBD1 (6 bases). The CDR3 has 15 residues. The V end lost 5 bases, the J end lost 4 bases, and 17 bases lay between the germline ends. The CDR3 nucleotides are TGTGCCAGCAGTCCCAAAACAGGGTTATCAGAGACCCAGTACTTC. It translates to CASSPKTGLSETQYF.

The chain employs TRBV5-1 and TRBJ2-1; D not resolved. Germline-derived CDR1 and CDR2 are SGHRS and YFSETQ. The CDR3 has 15 amino acids. V was trimmed by 0 bases and J by 2 bases, leaving 9 bases between them. CDR3 in DNA: TGCGCCAGCAGCTTGGGAGACGCCGCCTACAATGAGCAGTTCTTC. Residues: CASSLGDAAYNEQFF.

This clonotype came up a few times. This chain connects TRBV27 to TRBJ2-1; D is uncertain. V was pared by 4 bases and J by 9 bases, with 13 bases between. The CDR3 extends over 13 amino acids. Germline assignment: CDR1 MNHEY and CDR2 SMNVEV (reference sequence). The CDR3 spells CASSSRVFGEQFF. The CDR3 nucleotides are TGTGCCAGCAGTTCAAGGGTTTTCGGTGAGCAGTTCTTC.

V gene TRBV19 combines with J gene TRBJ1-2; D remains unclear. The V gene's germline CDR1 is LNHDA and CDR2 SQIVND (reference sequence). This CDR3 has 16 amino acids. V lost 4 bases, J lost 1 base, and 16 bases lay in between. The CDR3 nucleotides are TGTGCCAGTAGTACCTCGGGGAGGTTGGGTAACTATGGCTACACCTTC. It yields the protein CASSTSGRLGNYGYTF.

This clonotype has at least ten counts. This chain connects TRBV5-1 to TRBJ2-7; the D is unclear. The germline V gene has CDR1 SGHRS and CDR2 YFSETQ. This CDR3 has 15 residues. The V gene lost 4 bases and the J gene lost 2 bases, with 16 bases spanning the gap. CDR3 DNA sequence: TGCGCCAGCAGCCCAGGACGGACGACAACCTACGAGCAGTACTTC. This codes for CASSPGRTTTYEQYF.

Turning to this clonotype: The CDR3 does not close with the conserved phenylalanine or tryptophan, likely indicating a read error. V gene TRBV6-1 combines with J gene TRBJ1-4, with D possibly TRBD1 on 5 matching bases. This CDR3 contains 14 residues. V lost 2 bases, J lost 3 bases, and 7 bases lay in between. Germline values: CDR1 MNHNS, CDR2 SASEGT. The CDR3 sequence: CASSERGANEKLFL. CDR3 bases: TGTGCCAGCAGTGAAAGGGGAGCTAATGAAAAACTGTTTTTG.

The chain is built from TRBV29-1 and TRBJ2-4, with a possible D match to TRBD2 (6 bases). V lost 7 bases and J 10 bases, leaving 14 bases between the germline ends. Looked up from germline, CDR1 is SQVTM and CDR2 is ANQGSEA. CDR3 length: 11 amino acids. The CDR3 is CSEISRGIQYF. The DNA for the CDR3 is TGCAGCGAAATAAGCCGGGGGATTCAGTACTTC.

This clonotype was found a few times. The V call is TRBV20-1, the J call TRBJ1-5; D gene ambiguous. V lost 4 bases to trimming and J lost 6 bases, with 16 bases between them. Per the germline V gene, CDR1 is DFQATT and CDR2 is SNEGSKA (reference sequence). The CDR3 totals 14 residues. The chain's CDR3 is CSATRVGRTQPQHF. The CDR3 nucleotides are TGCAGTGCTACTAGGGTTGGACGGACTCAGCCCCAGCATTTT.

This clonotype was recorded a few times. The V call is TRBV7-9, the J call TRBJ1-1, with 7 bases fitting TRBD1. Germline lookup yields CDR1 SEHNR and CDR2 FQNEAQ (reference sequence). V shed 5 bases, J shed 3 bases, and the junction held 12 bases outside the gene matches. The CDR3 length is 16 residues. The CDR3 bases are TGTGCCAGCAGCCCAAGTCGCAGGGGGGCGGACACTGAAGCTTTCTTT. Encoded protein: CASSPSRRGADTEAFF.

Only one count was recorded for this clonotype. A read error is possible here, since a much larger clone lies one base away. J is TRBJ2-1 and V is TRBV20-1, with no clear D. Trimming cost V 6 bases and J 12 bases, with 18 bases left between them. Germline CDR1 DFQATT, CDR2 SNEGSKA (reference sequence). The CDR3 is made up of 12 amino acids. The CDR3 region is CSAPEGADAQFF. In DNA form, the CDR3 reads TGCAGTGCCCCGGAAGGAGCCGATGCGCAGTTCTTC.

This clonotype has just a few counts. The V gene is TRBV3-1, the J gene TRBJ1-2, with D unresolved. V shed 1 base and J shed 2 bases, with 8 bases lying between them. This CDR3 contains 14 residues. Germline loops: CDR1 LGHDT, CDR2 YNNKEL (reference sequence). DNA for the CDR3: TGTGCCAGCAGCCAAGCTTCAGGAAACTATGGCTACACCTTC. This translates into CASSQASGNYGYTF.

The sample holds a few counts of this clonotype. The rearrangement joins TRBV6-1 to TRBJ1-2, with unresolved D. CDR1 and CDR2 (germline): MNHNS, SASEGT. V lost 3 bases and J lost 4, with 9 bases in between. The CDR3 is made up of 13 amino acids. CDR3 in amino acids: CASSDTGIYGYTF. The CDR3 bases are TGTGCCAGCAGTGATACCGGGATCTATGGCTACACCTTC.

This clonotype turned up a few times. CDR3: CASSPRQLEETQYF. Here the CDR3 DNA reads TGTGCCAGCAGCCCCAGACAGCTAGAAGAGACCCAGTACTTC. V is TRBV13 and J is TRBJ2-5, with a weak D call TRBD1 (5 bases). Germline CDR1 reads PRHDT; CDR2 reads FYEKMQ (reference sequence). The V end lost 5 bases, the J end lost 3 bases, and 13 bases lay between the germline ends. CDR3 length equals 14 residues. Together with reference TRBV13 and TRBJ2-5, the CDR3 gives the full variable domain: AAGVIQSPRHLIKEKRETATLKCYPIPRHDTVYWYQQGPGQDPQFLISFYEKMQSDKGSIPDRFSAQQFSDYHSELNMSSLELGDSALYFCASSPRQLEETQYFGPGTRLLVL.